This entry features one T cell receptor (beta chain) sequence. The source of the sample is a study of blood T cell repertoires in COVID-19. In Seattle, patients joined the study during active infection and were tracked longitudinally. The assay was immunoSEQ multiplex PCR, and TCRdb's table has in-frame clones only and misses some. The sample includes roughly 230,000 clones, around 90% of them seen just once. This sequence was found in a man aged 25-40 years with COVID-19, enrolled during active disease. Material for sequencing was peripheral blood.

This chain's CDR3 is CASSPPGQGKGYTF. The DNA of the CDR3 is TGTGCCAGCTCACCCCCTGGACAAGGAAAGGGCTACACCTTC. The chain has TRBV18 and TRBJ1-2; TRBD1 is a possible D gene (5 bases). The CDR3 loop spans 14 amino acids. Trimming removed 3 bases from V and 8 bases from J, with 16 bases in between. In germline, CDR1 is KGHSH, CDR2 LQKENI.